The rows below give T cell receptor beta chains drawn from one sample of a study of T cell responses to AZD1222 COVID-19 vaccine. Libraries were prepared by immunoSEQ multiplex PCR; TCRdb keeps only in-frame clonotypes and omits some of them. The sample lists fewer than 200,000 clones; 87% were seen once. The sample consisted of peripheral blood, taken 28 days after the second AZD1222 dose. The receptors shown here come from an adult who received the AZD1222 COVID-19 vaccine. Each CDR3 is given with its conserved first and last residue. Fields, in order: J gene, D gene, clone size, V gene, CDR3 protein, CDR3 DNA. The D gene is left open where the match is weak. Clone size is given for some rows only: seen once, a few or many times, or a class if the clone is expanded.

TRBJ1-2 | . | . | TRBV9 | CASSVGAGGTNYGYTF | TGTGCCAGCAGCGTAGGAGCTGGGGGGACTAACTATGGCTACACCTTC
TRBJ1-2 | TRBD1 | . | TRBV4-2 | CASSLTEGQNYGYTF | TGTGCCAGCAGCCTCACAGAGGGACAGAACTATGGCTACACCTTC
TRBJ1-5 | TRBD1 | once | TRBV28 | CASSKSGRGNSNQPQHF | TGTGCCAGCAGTAAGTCGGGCAGGGGGAATAGCAATCAGCCCCAGCATTTT
TRBJ2-7 | TRBD1 | . | TRBV27 | CASSPGTGGYEQYF | TGTGCCAGCAGTCCCGGGACAGGGGGTTACGAGCAGTACTTC
TRBJ1-1 | TRBD1 | . | TRBV5-6 | CASSSTGANEAFF | TGTGCCAGCAGCTCGACAGGGGCGAATGAAGCTTTCTTT
TRBJ2-3 | . | . | TRBV11-2 | CASSERLAGGGFTQYF | TGTGCCAGCAGCGAACGACTAGCAGGGGGGGGCTTTACGCAGTATTTT
TRBJ1-5 | . | few | TRBV6-2/TRBV6-3 | CASSYQPGLSNQPQHF | TGTGCCAGCAGTTACCAACCCGGACTGAGCAATCAGCCCCAGCATTTT
TRBJ1-5 | . | few | TRBV15 | CATSREVGHLPRDSNQPQHF | TGTGCCACCAGCAGAGAGGTGGGTCACCTCCCACGCGATAGCAATCAGCCCCAGCATTTT
TRBJ1-2 | . | . | TRBV7-9 | CASSLAGGINYGYTF | TGTGCCAGCAGCTTAGCGGGGGGGATTAACTATGGCTACACCTTC
TRBJ1-1 | . | few | TRBV7-2 | CASSLQGLNTEAFF | TGTGCCAGCAGCTTACAGGGGCTGAACACTGAAGCTTTCTTT
TRBJ2-1 | . | . | TRBV2 | CASRAETRDEQFF | TGTGCCAGCAGGGCGGAAACAAGGGATGAGCAGTTCTTC
TRBJ1-2 | TRBD1 | . | TRBV6-5 | CASMRLDRGPLGYTF | TGTGCCAGCATGCGCCTGGACAGGGGGCCTCTTGGCTACACCTTC
TRBJ2-1 | TRBD1 | . | TRBV7-2 | CASSLEGAGEQFF | TGTGCCAGCAGCTTAGAGGGGGCTGGGGAGCAGTTCTTC
TRBJ1-2 | . | . | TRBV10-1 | CASSESMSTVNGYTF | TGCGCCAGCAGTGAGTCGATGTCCACGGTCAATGGCTACACCTTC
TRBJ1-2 | . | . | TRBV6-6 | CASSSQGQSTNYGYTF | TGTGCCAGCAGTTCCCAGGGGCAATCGACTAACTATGGCTACACCTTC
TRBJ2-2 | . | . | TRBV4-2 | CASSPRQGSSAGELFF | TGTGCCAGCAGCCCGCGACAAGGCTCGTCTGCCGGGGAGCTGTTTTTT
TRBJ2-1 | TRBD1 | . | TRBV19 | CASSTRQGVYNEQFF | TGTGCCAGTAGTACCCGCCAGGGGGTATACAATGAGCAGTTCTTC
TRBJ2-5 | . | . | TRBV7-9 | CASSPGTEGETQYF | TGTGCCAGCAGCCCTGGGACCGAGGGAGAGACCCAGTACTTC
TRBJ1-6 | TRBD1 | once | TRBV6-5 | CASRRQGRASPLHF | TGTGCCAGCAGGAGACAGGGGCGGGCTTCACCCCTCCACTTT
TRBJ2-7 | . | few | TRBV3-1/TRBV3-2 | CASSQVKGSSYEQYF | TGTGCCAGCAGCCAAGTTAAGGGTAGCTCCTACGAGCAGTACTTC
TRBJ2-3 | TRBD2 | . | TRBV11-2 | CASSLVLAVASDTQYF | TGTGCCAGCAGCTTAGTACTAGCGGTTGCGTCAGATACGCAGTATTTT
TRBJ1-6 | . | . | TRBV6-2/TRBV6-3 | CASSYQVSSSSPLHF | TGTGCCAGCAGTTACCAGGTCTCCTCGAGTTCACCCCTCCACTTT
TRBJ2-2 | . | . | TRBV19 | CASTPTPTGELFF | TGTGCCAGTACCCCCACCCCCACCGGGGAGCTGTTTTTT
TRBJ2-7 | TRBD1 | . | TRBV7-2 | CASSSQGQEQYF | TGTGCCAGCAGCTCACAGGGACAGGAGCAGTACTTC
TRBJ2-3 | . | . | TRBV11-2 | CASSPAGADTQYF | TGTGCCAGCAGCCCCGCTGGCGCAGATACGCAGTATTTT
TRBJ2-1 | . | . | TRBV29-1 | CSVDFGSLDYNEQFF | TGCAGCGTTGATTTTGGTAGCCTCGACTACAATGAGCAGTTCTTC
TRBJ1-2 | . | once | TRBV28 | CASSIQNYGYTF | TGTGCCAGCAGCATACAGAACTATGGCTACACCTTC
TRBJ2-3 | . | . | TRBV12-3/TRBV12-4 | CASSLGDTDTQYF | TGTGCCAGCAGTTTAGGGGACACAGATACGCAGTATTTT
TRBJ2-7 | TRBD2 | . | TRBV2 | CASRVAGVPQQYF | TGTGCCAGCAGGGTAGCGGGGGTCCCCCAGCAGTACTTC
TRBJ1-4 | . | once | TRBV3-1/TRBV3-2 | CATTGVDEKLFF | TGTGCCACCACGGGAGTTGATGAAAAACTGTTTTTT
TRBJ2-5 | TRBD2 | . | TRBV12-3/TRBV12-4 | CASSSTSRETQYF | TGTGCCAGCAGTTCGACTAGCCGGGAGACCCAGTACTTC
TRBJ2-7 | . | . | TRBV20-1 | CSASPRESEQYF | TGCAGTGCTAGTCCCCGGGAGAGCGAGCAGTACTTC
TRBJ2-2 | . | . | TRBV6-4 | CASSPGVGTGELFF | TGTGCCAGCAGCCCAGGGGTGGGCACCGGGGAGCTGTTTTTT
TRBJ2-3 | TRBD2 | . | TRBV6-6 | CASRPPTSGGTDTQYF | TGTGCCAGCAGACCCCCGACTAGCGGGGGCACAGATACGCAGTATTTT
TRBJ2-1 | . | . | TRBV6-2/TRBV6-3 | CASSPSGGAYNEQFF | TGTGCCAGCAGTCCCTCGGGCGGGGCCTACAATGAGCAGTTCTTC
TRBJ1-2 | TRBD1 | . | TRBV19 | CASGSRGHGYTF | TGTGCCAGTGGAAGCAGGGGGCATGGCTACACCTTC
TRBJ2-2 | . | . | TRBV4-1 | CASSQGKWNTGELFF | TGCGCCAGCAGCCAAGGAAAATGGAACACCGGGGAGCTGTTTTTT
TRBJ2-7 | TRBD1 | . | TRBV10-1 | CASSGGQGAYEQYF | TGCGCCAGCAGTGGAGGACAGGGGGCCTACGAGCAGTACTTC
TRBJ2-7 | . | . | TRBV23-1 | CASSQSSGYEQYF | TGCGCCAGCAGTCAATCGTCCGGCTACGAGCAGTACTTC
TRBJ2-7 | . | few | TRBV5-4 | CASSLSRSGSYEQYF | TGTGCCAGCAGCTTGTCCCGCTCTGGGAGCTACGAGCAGTACTTC
TRBJ1-1 | . | . | TRBV3-1/TRBV3-2 | CASSHGRRNTEAFF | TGTGCCAGCAGCCACGGACGGAGGAACACTGAAGCTTTCTTT
TRBJ2-3 | TRBD2 | once | TRBV4-1 | CASSAKLAGGWSTDTQYF | TGCGCCAGCAGCGCTAAACTAGCGGGGGGATGGAGCACAGATACGCAGTATTTT
TRBJ2-3 | . | . | TRBV7-2 | CASSSGTAGATQYF | TGTGCCAGCAGCTCCGGAACGGCGGGTGCTACGCAGTATTTT
TRBJ1-1 | . | . | TRBV3-1/TRBV3-2 | CASSQVTEAFF | TGTGCCAGCAGCCAAGTTACTGAAGCTTTCTTT
TRBJ2-1 | . | few | TRBV27 | CASSTRGGIASLEQFF | TGTGCCAGCAGTACAAGGGGGGGGATAGCATCCCTTGAGCAGTTCTTC
TRBJ2-7 | TRBD1 | . | TRBV9 | CASSVRDRVIYEQYF | TGTGCCAGCAGCGTAAGGGACAGGGTCATCTACGAGCAGTACTTC
TRBJ1-1 | . | . | TRBV20-1 | CSASRYTEAFF | TGCAGTGCTAGCCGCTATACTGAAGCTTTCTTT
TRBJ2-7 | . | . | TRBV19 | CASSMSETFTYEQYF | TGTGCCAGTAGTATGTCCGAGACATTCACCTACGAGCAGTACTTC
TRBJ2-3 | . | . | TRBV4-3 | CASSRDSTDTQYF | TGCGCCAGCAGCCGGGACAGCACAGATACGCAGTATTTT
TRBJ1-1 | . | . | TRBV3-1/TRBV3-2 | CASSLPAGGAFF | TGTGCCAGCAGCCTCCCTGCAGGTGGGGCTTTCTTT
TRBJ2-7 | . | . | TRBV29-1 | CSVEVSTYEQYF | TGCAGCGTTGAAGTGAGCACCTACGAGCAGTACTTC
TRBJ2-1 | . | . | TRBV10-3 | CAISEEVGAYNEQFF | TGTGCCATCAGTGAAGAGGTGGGCGCCTACAATGAGCAGTTCTTC
TRBJ1-5 | . | . | TRBV19 | CASSWTNQPQHF | TGTGCCAGTTCATGGACCAATCAGCCCCAGCATTTT
TRBJ1-3 | . | few | TRBV19 | CASTSRAGNAGNTIYF | TGTGCCAGTACTTCCCGGGCGGGGAACGCTGGAAACACCATATATTTT
TRBJ1-1 | . | . | TRBV6-5 | CASTSYTGMNTEAFF | TGTGCCAGCACCTCATATACAGGGATGAACACTGAAGCTTTCTTT
TRBJ2-7 | . | . | TRBV5-6 | CASSAGLREYF | TGTGCCAGCAGCGCCGGACTCCGAGAGTACTTC
TRBJ1-2 | . | . | TRBV29-1 | CSVEWPTTNYGYTF | TGCAGCGTTGAGTGGCCGACAACTAACTATGGCTACACCTTC
TRBJ1-1 | . | . | TRBV2 | CASTHPTGTNTEAFF | TGTGCCAGCACCCACCCCACAGGTACGAACACTGAAGCTTTCTTT
TRBJ2-1 | . | . | TRBV5-1 | CASSSDYNEQFF | TGCGCCAGCAGCTCTGATTACAATGAGCAGTTCTTC